Each of the 2 T cell receptor beta chains below was sequenced from the same sample in a study of graft-versus-host responses after intestinal transplantation. The table came from immunoSEQ multiplex PCR; TCRdb's copy has only in-frame clones and leaves some out. The sample lists about 19,000 clones, roughly 40% occurring once. Sequences were derived from alloreactive CD4+ T cells from a mixed lymphocyte reaction culture, sampled before transplantation. Subset described: CFSE-low proliferating T cells sorted from roughly six-day pre-transplant mixed lymphocyte reaction (GvH or HvG direction). These receptors were obtained from a human patient who was an organ donor for intestinal transplantation.

V gene TRBV28 combines with J gene TRBJ1-2; weak D call: TRBD1 (5 bases). The CDR3 is 13 amino acids. Germline loops: CDR1 MDHEN, CDR2 SYDVKM. Trimming left V 3 bases short and J 6 bases short, with 11 bases between. CDR3 in DNA: TGTGCCAGCAGTTTTTGGGGGTACCATGGCTACACCTTC. Encoded protein: CASSFWGYHGYTF.

This chain connects TRBV7-8 to TRBJ2-7; D gene unclear. V was trimmed by 2 bases and J by 6 bases, leaving 11 bases between them. This CDR3 is built from 13 residues. Germline CDR1 and CDR2: SGHVS and FQNEAQ. This chain's CDR3 is CASSLRPLGEQYF. CDR3 bases: TGTGCCAGCAGCTTACGACCCCTCGGCGAGCAGTACTTC.